Presented here are 8 T cell receptor beta chains from one specimen sequenced in a study of PD-1 blockade in mismatch repair-deficient tumors. Assay: immunoSEQ multiplex PCR; the TCRdb copy retains only in-frame clones and omits some. In the table there are about 79,000 clones, approximately 81% of which are singletons. Sequenced here: peripheral blood, sampled 44 weeks after starting pembrolizumab. These receptors all come from an adult with mismatch repair-deficient cancer.

This clone was picked up one time. This chain joins TRBV30 and TRBJ2-2; D might be TRBD1 or TRBD2, each matching 5 bases. Germline CDR1 and CDR2: GTSNPN and SVGIG (reference sequence). V was clipped by 0 bases and J by 6 bases, with 14 bases between them. The length of the CDR3 is 15 residues. The DNA of the CDR3 is TGTGCCTGGAGTGTACCTGGGGGAGTACCCGGGGAGCTGTTTTTT. This gives the protein CAWSVPGGVPGELFF.

This chain connects TRBV5-6 to TRBJ2-7; perhaps TRBD2 as D (6 bases). The CDR3 runs 15 residues. Trimming took off 0 bases at V and 2 bases at J, with 12 bases between the two ends. Per germline, CDR1 SGHDT and CDR2 YYEEEE. The CDR3 loop is CASSLETSTTYEQYF. CDR3 sequence (DNA): TGTGCCAGCAGCTTGGAGACTAGTACCACCTACGAGCAGTACTTC.

V is TRBV5-1 and J is TRBJ1-5; D is unresolved. CDR1 is SGHRS, CDR2 YFSETQ, per germline. V lost 2 bases, J lost 5 bases, and 8 bases lay in between. This CDR3 has 13 residues. CDR3 coding DNA: TGCGCCAGCAGCTTATACTCGGATCAGCCCCAGCATTTT. As protein: CASSLYSDQPQHF.

V and J are TRBV7-2 and TRBJ2-3, with TRBD2 matching 7 bases. Germline V CDR1 and CDR2: SGHTA, FQGNSA. The CDR3 length is 15 residues. The V and J ends lost 3 bases and 6 bases, in that order; junction bases with no gene match: 9. The CDR3 sequence is CASSLMAGASDTQYF. The DNA of the CDR3 is TGTGCCAGCAGCTTGATGGCGGGAGCTTCGGATACGCAGTATTTT.

V is TRBV11-2 and J is TRBJ2-5; 8 positions agree with TRBD1. Unmatched junction bases numbered 8, after V lost 7 bases and J lost 7 bases. The CDR3 sequence is 13 residues long. The V gene's germline CDR1 is SGHAT and CDR2 FQNNGV. CDR3 sequence reads: CASTSDREATQYF. CDR3 bases: TGTGCCAGCACCTCGGACAGGGAAGCGACCCAGTACTTC. Complete variable domain (other parts from reference TRBV11-2 and TRBJ2-5): EAGVAQSPRYKIIEKRQSVAFWCNPISGHATLYWYQQILGQGPKLLIQFQNNGVVDDSQLPKDRFSAERLKGVDSTLKIQPAKLEDSAVYLCASTSDREATQYFGPGTRLLVL.

The chain recombines TRBV5-1 with TRBJ1-5; 7 nucleotides match TRBD1. The germline V gene has CDR1 SGHRS and CDR2 YFSETQ. The V segment lost 4 bases and the J segment 3 bases; nucleotides outside the gene matches: 4. The CDR3 extends over 14 amino acids. CDR3 DNA sequence: TGCGCCAGCAGCCCGACAGGGCCCAATCAGCCCCAGCATTTT. Amino acid sequence: CASSPTGPNQPQHF. Filled out from reference TRBV5-1 and TRBJ1-5, the complete variable domain reads KAGVTQTPRYLIKTRGQQVTLSCSPISGHRSVSWYQQTPGQGLQFLFEYFSETQRNKGNFPGRFSGRQFSNSRSEMNVSTLELGDSALYLCASSPTGPNQPQHFGDGTRLSIL.

This chain uses TRBV2 with TRBJ2-7; D gene uncertain. Trimming stripped 0 bases from V and 3 bases from J, with 9 bases between. The CDR3 totals 14 residues. In germline, CDR1 is SNHLY, CDR2 FYNNEI. CDR3 nucleotides: TGTGCCAGCAGTGAAGCTGCGACGTACTACGAGCAGTACTTC. Residues: CASSEAATYYEQYF.

The V call is TRBV30, the J call TRBJ2-1, with 14 bases fitting TRBD2. With 4 bases clipped from V and 4 bases from J, the junction kept 6 bases outside the gene matches. Germline V gene lookup returns CDR1 GTSNPN and CDR2 SVGIG (reference sequence). This CDR3 region has 16 residues. DNA for the CDR3: TGTGCCTGGAAGGGACTAGCGGGAGCGGTTTACAATGAGCAGTTCTTC. The encoded protein is CAWKGLAGAVYNEQFF.